The present T cell receptor (beta chain) was sequenced within a study of T cell responses to AZD1222 COVID-19 vaccine. Study-wide results and limits: Increases in Spike-specific TCR breadth and depth were seen after two AZD1222 doses. Only five to seven individuals given AZD1222 were seropositive at baseline. In the spike-specific TCR repertoire, nearly half reportedly target unmutated variant regions.

Measured with immunoSEQ multiplex PCR; TCRdb has only the in-frame clones, and not every one. The table has fewer than 150,000 clones, about 88% seen once. Note on this clone: Its specificity is not known.

The CDR3 length is 13 residues. The V gene lost 4 bases and the J gene lost 11 bases, with 16 bases spanning the gap. In germline, CDR1 is SGHRS, CDR2 YFSETQ. Sequenced material: peripheral blood, taken 28 days after the second AZD1222 dose. The receptor was isolated from an adult who received the AZD1222 COVID-19 vaccine. This chain uses TRBV5-1 with TRBJ1-5; tentative D call: TRBD1 (6 bases). This chain's CDR3 is CASSREGDGAQHF. The CDR3 coding sequence is TGCGCCAGCAGCCGGGAGGGGGACGGGGCCCAGCATTTT.